The sequence of this T cell receptor beta chain was determined in a study of blood T cells in healthy people across ages. About the research overall: When template switching was applied, about one barcoded beta molecule was captured per two T cells. Study-level findings and limits: Samples with more naive T cells showed higher observed beta diversity. Roughly linear declines in TCR beta diversity per million T cells occurred with age.

The CDR3 sequence is 15 residues long. Germline V gene data show CDR1 as KGHDR and CDR2 as SFDVKD. Trimming stripped 3 bases from V and 4 bases from J, with 14 bases between. The sample holds a few counts of this clonotype. Antigen unknown. A second PCR of roughly 7 to 11 cycles used a sample-barcoded 5' primer and a J-beta primer mix. Via MiXCR, TCRdb re-called the 5' RACE reads, giving one row per CDR3 protein. The table lists 700,000 to 900,000 distinct CDR3 sequences, roughly 53% of them singletons. V is TRBV24-1 and J is TRBJ2-5; TRBD1 is a possible D gene (5 bases). This receptor was identified in a man at least 80 years old in good health. The material sequenced was blood. The CDR3 DNA sequence: TGTGCCACCAGTGATCCTCAGGGATTTGGAGAGACCCAGTACTTC. Its protein product is CATSDPQGFGETQYF.